This entry concerns a single TCR beta chain. This entry belongs to a study of T cell responses to AZD1222 COVID-19 vaccine. Assay: immunoSEQ multiplex PCR; the TCRdb copy retains only in-frame clones and omits some. The sample holds over 150,000 clones; about 91% are singletons and the top ten take 0.49%. CDR3 length equals 14 residues. CDR1 and CDR2 (germline): LNHDA, SQIVND (reference sequence). Trimming at V came to 1 base and at J to 4 bases, leaving 1 base not matched to a gene. Source: peripheral blood, taken on day 0 of AZD1222 vaccination. The clonotype originates from an adult in good health. This chain links TRBV19 with TRBJ2-1; 7 positions agree with TRBD1. The CDR3 loop reads CASSIGRGYNEQFF. The CDR3 DNA follows: TGTGCCAGTAGTATAGGCAGGGGGTACAATGAGCAGTTCTTC.